This T cell receptor beta chain comes out of a study of Ad26.COV2.S vaccination and SARS-CoV-2 variants. Across the study: In the COV1001 trial, the donor was in the Ad26.COV2.S arm.

Described treatment: around 19 received Ad26.COV2.S at low or high dose, single or two shots; five or six received placebo; per-sample allocation not given. Collection of samples fell on day 63 after the first vaccine or placebo injection. Measured with immunoSEQ multiplex PCR; TCRdb has only the in-frame clones, and not every one. The profile covers 350,000 to 450,000 clones, with more than 75% appearing a single time and around 3% taken by the ten largest. On this clone: Antigen: not known.

Study results and caveats: Vaccine recipients posted higher spike-specific TCR breadth than their placebo counterparts. Substantial breadth was reportedly displayed by spike-specific CD8+ and CD4+ T cell responses after vaccination.

The CDR3 contains 18 residues. Germline values: CDR1 LGHDT, CDR2 YNNKEL (reference sequence). The trim removed 3 bases at V and 1 base at J, leaving 4 bases unmatched. J is TRBJ2-2 and V is TRBV3-1 (or the pseudogene TRBV3-2); 14 nucleotides match TRBD2. The receptor comes from a person between 18 and 59 years old who received the Ad26.COV2.S COVID-19 vaccine or a placebo. The sequenced sample was peripheral blood, obtained in a trial of Ad26.COV2.S vaccine versus placebo. Here the CDR3 reads CASSHETSGRVNTGELFF. DNA for the CDR3: TGTGCCAGCAGCCATGAGACTAGCGGGAGGGTGAACACCGGGGAGCTGTTTTTT.